These T cell receptor beta chains were read from a single sample in a study of blood T cell repertoires in COVID-19. TCRdb's copy holds only in-frame clones and misses some; the assay was immunoSEQ multiplex PCR. The table records about 380,000 clones, 88% of them present only once. The sequencing input was PBMCs or T cells enriched from blood (not recorded which). The source of these receptors is a woman aged 18-29 years who had recovered from COVID-19. Both conserved end residues are part of each CDR3. Each record gives: J gene, V gene, clone size, CDR3 length, D gene, CDR3 DNA, CDR3 protein. The D gene is left open where the match is weak. The size entry is marked missing in some rows and otherwise reads once, few, many or a size class.

TRBJ2-1 TRBV6-4 few 15 TRBD2 TGTGCCAGCAGTGAAGTATCTAGCGGGGGAAGTGAGCAGTTCTTC CASSEVSSGGSEQFF
TRBJ1-1 TRBV18 - 15 - TGTGCCAGCTCACCACGGGCCGGGGGGGACACTGAAGCTTTCTTT CASSPRAGGDTEAFF
TRBJ1-1 TRBV28 - 14 - TGTGCCAGCAGTTTACCCGGGGGGGGGACTGAAGCTTTCTTT CASSLPGGGTEAFF
TRBJ1-3 TRBV2 - 14 - TGTGCCAGCAGCGAGGCCCAGCCTGGAAACACCATATATTTT CASSEAQPGNTIYF
TRBJ2-1 TRBV7-9 - 16 - TGTGCCAGCAGCCCACGAGGGGACTCCCAGTACAATGAGCAGTTCTTC CASSPRGDSQYNEQFF
TRBJ2-3 TRBV9 - 16 TRBD2 TGTGCCAGCAGCGTAGAGGGTAGCGGGGGGGTAAATACGCAGTATTTT CASSVEGSGGVNTQYF
TRBJ2-2 TRBV6-2/TRBV6-3 - 16 - TGTGCCAGCAGTTCCCTCAGGGGCTCGGGCACCGGGGAGCTGTTTTTT CASSSLRGSGTGELFF
TRBJ1-1 TRBV19 many 15 TRBD1 TGTGCCAGTAGTACCGCTACACAAACAGGGGGTGAAGCTTTCTTT CASSTATQTGGEAFF
TRBJ2-5 TRBV11-2 - 12 - TGTGCCAGCAGCATCGGACTAGAGACCCAGTACTTC CASSIGLETQYF
TRBJ2-1 TRBV3-1/TRBV3-2 - 17 - TGTGCCAGCAGCCAAAACCGGGGACCCGGAGGGTTCACTGAGCAGTTCTTC CASSQNRGPGGFTEQFF
TRBJ2-3 TRBV2 once 14 - TGTGCCAGCAGCGTCGTACCAGGCGGGGATACGCAGTATTTT CASSVVPGGDTQYF
TRBJ2-7 TRBV28 - 13 TRBD1 TGTGCCAGCAGGGGACAGGGACGCTACGAGCAGTACTTC CASRGQGRYEQYF
TRBJ1-1 TRBV9 - 13 - TGTGCCAGCAGCGGCACTAGGGGGACTGAAGCTTTCTTT CASSGTRGTEAFF
TRBJ2-2 TRBV6-6 few 14 - TGTGCCAGCAGTTACTCAGACAGCACCGGGGAGCTGTTTTTT CASSYSDSTGELFF
TRBJ2-1 TRBV5-4 - 15 TRBD1 TGTGCCAGCAGCCCCCGGGACAGGGGGGGCAATGAGCAGTTCTTC CASSPRDRGGNEQFF
TRBJ2-5 TRBV5-1 - 14 - TGCGCCAGCAGCTTGACAGGGAACGGCGAGACCCAGTACTTC CASSLTGNGETQYF
TRBJ2-3 TRBV7-3 - 16 TRBD1 TGTGCCAGCCCAGACAGGGTATTTTCGGGCACAGATACGCAGTATTTT CASPDRVFSGTDTQYF
TRBJ2-5 TRBV7-9 - 14 - TGTGCCAGCAGCTCATGGTTGGGGAGAGAGACCCAGTACTTC CASSSWLGRETQYF
TRBJ1-1 TRBV3-1/TRBV3-2 - 15 - TGTGCCAGCAGCCAAGACAGGGGTATGAACACTGAAGCTTTCTTT CASSQDRGMNTEAFF
TRBJ1-1 TRBV5-5 - 13 - TGTGCCAGCAGCTTGGCCGCGGTGGTAGAAGCTTTCTTT CASSLAAVVEAFF
TRBJ1-4 TRBV11-2 - 16 TRBD1 TGTGCCAGCAGCTTGGATAAGACAGGGCGCAATGAAAAACTGTTTTTT CASSLDKTGRNEKLFF
TRBJ1-4 TRBV5-4 - 16 TRBD1 TGTGCCAGCAGCATTAACCCGGGACAGGGATATGAAAAACTGTTTTTT CASSINPGQGYEKLFF
TRBJ2-5 TRBV15 - 17 - TGTGCCACCAGCAGAGTAGGTGGGGTGGCGGGGAAAGAGACCCAGTACTTC CATSRVGGVAGKETQYF
TRBJ2-1 TRBV7-2 - 14 - TGTGCCAGCAGTCCTTGGGCCGACCCCAATGAGCAGTTCTTC CASSPWADPNEQFF
TRBJ1-2 TRBV19 - 14 TRBD1 TGTGCCAGTAGTATAGGTAGGGGGCTTAATGGCTACACCTTC CASSIGRGLNGYTF
TRBJ2-7 TRBV2 - 12 - TGTGCCGAGGGTTCCATTGGGTACGAGCAGTACTTC CAEGSIGYEQYF
TRBJ1-2 TRBV4-1 once 15 TRBD1 TGCGCCAGCAGCCAAGGGGGCGGGACAGTCTATGGCTACACCTTC CASSQGGGTVYGYTF
TRBJ1-6 TRBV6-5 - 13 TRBD1 TGTGCCAGCAAGGGGGCTAAAAATTCACCCCTCCACTTT CASKGAKNSPLHF
TRBJ1-1 TRBV6-5 - 13 TRBD1 TGTGCCAGCAGAGCAGGGGGCAGCGGGGAGGCTTTCTTT CASRAGGSGEAFF
TRBJ2-2 TRBV6-5 - 15 - TGTGCCAGCCTAAAGGGGCAGGAGAACACCGGGGAGCTGTTTTTT CASLKGQENTGELFF
TRBJ1-1 TRBV9 - 15 - TGTGCCAGCAGCGTAGCTACGGGAGAGAACACTGAAGCTTTCTTT CASSVATGENTEAFF
TRBJ1-1 TRBV5-6 - 13 - TGTGCCAGCAGCTTGGCCGTCAGCACTGAAGCTTTCTTT CASSLAVSTEAFF
TRBJ1-2 TRBV12-3/TRBV12-4 - 12 TRBD1 TGTGCCAGCAGGGGACAGGGCCATGGCTACACCTTC CASRGQGHGYTF